Presented here are 13 T cell receptor beta chains from one specimen sequenced in a study of blood T cells in healthy people across ages. Then a second PCR, running roughly 7 to 11 cycles, was carried out with a sample-barcoded 5' primer and a J-beta primer mix. One entry per CDR3 protein results from TCRdb running MiXCR on the 5' RACE reads. The table includes roughly 1,800,000 distinct CDR3 sequences, 49% detected once. Sequencing was performed on blood. Every receptor here comes from a woman in her thirties or forties in good health.

This clonotype was seen only once. A junction end diverges from the germline sequence, so it may reflect a read error. The chain is built from TRBV11-1 and TRBJ2-1; D may be TRBD1 (6 bases). The V gene's germline CDR1 is SGHAT and CDR2 FQDESV (reference sequence). CDR3 size: 12 residues. CDR3: CAGSLLTGVQVF. The CDR3 region has the DNA TGTGCCGGCAGCTTATTGACAGGAGTTCAGGTCTTC.

The gene calls are TRBV15 and TRBJ2-7, with 9 bases identical to TRBD1. Germline V lookup: CDR1 LNHNV, CDR2 YYDKDF (reference sequence). With 3 bases clipped from V and 0 bases from J, the junction kept 6 bases outside the gene matches. The CDR3 is 16 residues long. In DNA form, the CDR3 reads TGTGCCACCAGCAGTTCTGGGACAGGGACCTCCTACGAGCAGTACTTC. As protein: CATSSSGTGTSYEQYF.

This clonotype was seen only a few times. The chain is built from TRBV29-1 and TRBJ2-7, with D possibly being TRBD2 (7 bases). V shed 4 bases and J shed 0 bases, with 13 bases lying between them. Germline CDR1 is SQVTM and CDR2 is ANQGSEA. The CDR3 extends over 14 amino acids. The CDR3 DNA reads as TGCAGCGTTGGTGTGGCGGGGGCCTCCTACGAGCAGTACTTC. Protein sequence: CSVGVAGASYEQYF.

The chain carries TRBV9 and TRBJ2-1; possible D gene TRBD1, 6 bases. Germline CDR1 and CDR2: SGDLS and YYNGEE. The CDR3 loop spans 16 amino acids. Trimming left V 0 bases short and J 3 bases short, with 13 bases between. CDR3 region: CASSVADSSLYNEQFF. The CDR3 DNA sequence: TGTGCCAGCAGCGTAGCGGACAGTTCCCTCTACAATGAGCAGTTCTTC.

The chain combines TRBV13 with TRBJ1-4; D gene ambiguous. V lost 5 bases to trimming and J lost 2 bases, with 21 bases between them. Germline values: CDR1 PRHDT, CDR2 FYEKMQ (reference sequence). The CDR3 has 18 amino acids. The CDR3 spells CASSPAGSQRRTNEKLFF. CDR3 nucleotide sequence: TGTGCCAGCAGCCCTGCCGGCTCACAACGCAGGACTAATGAAAAACTGTTTTTT.

This clonotype was counted between two and nine times. The DNA of the CDR3 is TGTGCCACCAGCAGAGATCCAGGGTCCTACGAGCAGTACTTC. It yields the protein CATSRDPGSYEQYF. The chain couples TRBV15 to TRBJ2-7; possibly TRBD1 for D (5 bases). The CDR3 length is 14 residues. With 0 bases removed from V and 1 base from J, the gap between germline ends came to 7 bases. From germline, CDR1 is LNHNV and CDR2 YYDKDF (reference sequence). Full variable domain (remainder filled in from reference TRBV15 and TRBJ2-7): DAMVIQNPRYQVTQFGKPVTLSCSQTLNHNVMYWYQQKSSQAPKLLFHYYDKDFNNEADTPDNFQSRRPNTSFCFLDIRSPGLGDTAMYLCATSRDPGSYEQYFGPGTRLTVT.

This clonotype turned up a few times. J is TRBJ2-5 and V is TRBV28, with D tentatively TRBD1 (6 bases). Germline values: CDR1 MDHEN, CDR2 SYDVKM. V was trimmed by 2 bases and J by 5 bases, leaving 15 bases between them. CDR3 size: 15 residues. This chain's CDR3 is CASSLAAQGLETQYF. The CDR3 DNA sequence: TGTGCCAGCAGTTTAGCCGCGCAGGGGTTGGAGACCCAGTACTTC.

This rearrangement joins TRBV4-1 to TRBJ1-6; D gene unclear. This CDR3 comprises 14 residues. Deletions cut 0 bases from V and 7 bases from J, with 7 bases between. The germline CDR1 and CDR2 sequences are MGHRA and YSYEKL. The CDR3 nucleotides read TGCGCCAGCAGCCAAGAGCGGGCGAATTCACCCCTCCACTTT. Translation: CASSQERANSPLHF.

This clonotype was found a few times. V usage is TRBV7-9 and J usage is TRBJ1-2, with 8 bases that match TRBD1. The CDR3 runs to 17 residues. The ends lost 1 base at V and 7 bases at J; junction bases unmatched: 14. Germline V gene lookup returns CDR1 SEHNR and CDR2 FQNEAQ (reference sequence). CDR3 protein: CASSLDGRQGTDGGYTF. CDR3 in DNA: TGTGCCAGCAGCTTAGATGGCCGACAGGGGACAGACGGTGGCTACACCTTC.

There are many counts of this clonotype. The chain is built from TRBV4-2 and TRBJ2-5, with 7 bases matching TRBD2. CDR1 and CDR2 (germline): LGHNA, YNFKEQ. The CDR3 is made up of 14 amino acids. The V and J ends lost 4 bases and 0 bases, in that order; junction bases with no gene match: 2. CDR3 protein: CASSRAGDQETQYF. The CDR3 DNA reads as TGTGCCAGCAGCCGGGCGGGGGACCAAGAGACCCAGTACTTC.

The V gene is TRBV6-5, the J gene TRBJ1-2; D is unclear. V dropped 0 bases and J dropped 2 bases, with 7 bases sitting between them. There are 14 residues in the CDR3. Germline V gives CDR1 MNHEY, CDR2 SVGAGI. The CDR3 nucleotides are TGTGCCAGCAGTTACTCATTCTGGAACTATGGCTACACCTTC. This translates into CASSYSFWNYGYTF.

V usage is TRBV25-1 and J usage is TRBJ1-6; maybe TRBD1 (5 bases). V gave up 6 bases and J gave up 10 bases, with 19 bases separating them. This CDR3 comprises 15 residues. Germline CDR1 MGHDK, CDR2 SYGVNS. The CDR3, as DNA: TGTGCCAGCAGCGAAGGGACCAGGAAAGGGTCACCCCTCCACTTT. Protein sequence: CASSEGTRKGSPLHF.

This clonotype showed up just once. V is TRBV12-3 or TRBV12-4 and J is TRBJ1-2; D ambiguous. CDR3 length equals 15 residues. Trimming left V 4 bases short and J 5 bases short, with 17 bases between. The CDR3 loop is CASSSDLTAFYGYTF. The CDR3, as DNA: TGTGCCAGCAGTTCCGACCTTACTGCCTTTTATGGCTACACCTTC.